The 16 T cell receptor beta chains listed next were all sequenced from one sample in a study of blood T cell repertoires in COVID-19. Using immunoSEQ multiplex PCR, the repertoire was profiled, and TCRdb retains in-frame clones only, with some absent. In the table there are under 80,000 clones, more than 85% of which are singletons. What was sequenced was peripheral blood. Receptors were obtained from a man between 65 and 80 years old with active COVID-19.

The genes are TRBV5-1 and TRBJ2-7; D perhaps matches TRBD2 (6 bases). Trimming took off 0 bases at V and 5 bases at J, with 18 bases between the two ends. CDR1 is SGHRS, CDR2 YFSETQ, per germline. The CDR3 sequence is 16 residues long. This CDR3 is CASSLGTAAGLDEQYF. The DNA for the CDR3 is TGCGCCAGCAGCTTGGGCACAGCGGCGGGGTTGGACGAGCAGTACTTC.

The V call is TRBV11-2, the J call TRBJ1-5; 9 nucleotides line up with TRBD1. Germline values: CDR1 SGHAT, CDR2 FQNNGV. This CDR3 is built from 16 residues. V shed 1 base, J shed 2 bases, and the junction held 3 bases outside the gene matches. DNA for the CDR3: TGTGCCAGCAGCTTAGGGACAGGGGTCGGCAATCAGCCCCAGCATTTT. Translating it yields CASSLGTGVGNQPQHF. Drawing the rest from reference TRBV11-2 and TRBJ1-5, the complete variable domain is EAGVAQSPRYKIIEKRQSVAFWCNPISGHATLYWYQQILGQGPKLLIQFQNNGVVDDSQLPKDRFSAERLKGVDSTLKIQPAKLEDSAVYLCASSLGTGVGNQPQHFGDGTRLSIL.

As regards this clone: Mismatch with germline at one junction end may stem from a read error. V gene TRBV7-7 combines with J gene TRBJ2-1, with 10 nucleotides matching TRBD1. This CDR3 has 15 amino acids. Germline assignment: CDR1 SSHAT and CDR2 FNYEAQ (reference sequence). The CDR3 nucleotides are TGTGCTAGCAGCTTAGGACAGGGGGTCTACAATGAGCAGTTCTTC. Amino acid sequence: CASSLGQGVYNEQFF.

The gene calls are TRBV3-1 (or the pseudogene TRBV3-2) and TRBJ1-3; D is perhaps TRBD1 (6 bases). The CDR3 has 17 residues. Trimming removed 8 bases from V and 0 bases from J, with 20 bases in between. The V gene's germline CDR1 is LGHDT and CDR2 YNNKEL (reference sequence). The CDR3, as DNA: TGTGCCAGCCCCCAGGGGAAGGGGGGGGGCTCTGGAAACACCATATATTTT. Its protein is CASPQGKGGGSGNTIYF.

The rearrangement uses TRBV14 and TRBJ2-1; D is perhaps TRBD2 (6 bases). V dropped 4 bases and J dropped 2 bases, with 12 bases sitting between them. Germline V gene lookup returns CDR1 SGHDN and CDR2 FVKESK. The CDR3 spans 15 residues. CDR3 DNA sequence: TGTGCCAGCAGCCGCCATAGCGGAGCCTACAATGAGCAGTTCTTC. It encodes CASSRHSGAYNEQFF.

The chain has TRBV27 and TRBJ2-3; 10 nucleotides agree with TRBD2. Germline CDR1 and CDR2: MNHEY and SMNVEV (reference sequence). Trimming cost V 4 bases and J 1 base; bases outside gene matches: 5. The CDR3 contains 16 residues. Here the CDR3 DNA reads TGTGCCAGCAGTTCCCCTAGCGGGAGTGGCACAGATACGCAGTATTTT. As protein: CASSSPSGSGTDTQYF.

Here the CDR3 reads CASSNPLAGGRETQYF. The CDR3 nucleotides read TGTGCCAGCAGTAACCCCCTGGCGGGAGGGAGAGAGACCCAGTACTTC. The chain joins TRBV6-2 or TRBV6-3 to TRBJ2-5, with TRBD2 matching 9 bases. CDR3 size: 16 residues. CDR1 and CDR2 from the germline V gene are MNHEY and SVGEGT. V shed 5 bases, J shed 4 bases, and the junction held 11 bases outside the gene matches.

This clone was observed a few times. The chain uses TRBV19 and TRBJ1-6; 12 nucleotides agree with TRBD1. The V gene's germline CDR1 is LNHDA and CDR2 SQIVND (reference sequence). Trimming removed 7 bases from V and 9 bases from J; junction bases left unmatched: 7. CDR3 length: 15 amino acids. The CDR3 spells CASTPGQGARSPLHF. The DNA of the CDR3 is TGTGCCAGTACCCCGGGACAGGGGGCACGTTCACCCCTCCACTTT.

This clone appeared a few times. This sequence joins TRBV7-6 and TRBJ1-3, with no clear D. CDR1 is SGHVS, CDR2 FNYEAQ, per germline. Trimming left V 2 bases short and J 4 bases short, with 9 bases between. This CDR3 comprises 14 residues. CDR3 protein: CASSLTVGGNTIYF. In DNA form, the CDR3 reads TGTGCCAGCAGCTTAACTGTGGGCGGAAACACCATATATTTT.

This clone was seen once. This chain connects TRBV19 to TRBJ2-1; unclear D gene. The germline gives CDR1 LNHDA, CDR2 SQIVND (reference sequence). V was trimmed by 1 base and J by 8 bases, leaving 9 bases between them. The CDR3 runs 13 residues. The DNA for the CDR3 is TGTGCCAGTAGTATAGTGTCCCGAGATGAGCAGTTCTTC. It yields the protein CASSIVSRDEQFF. The variable domain in full, with the rest retrieved from reference TRBV19 and TRBJ2-1, is DGGITQSPKYLFRKEGQNVTLSCEQNLNHDAMYWYRQDPGQGLRLIYYSQIVNDFQKGDIAEGYSVSREKKESFPLTVTSAQKNPTAFYLCASSIVSRDEQFFGPGTRLTVL.

The chain employs TRBV19 and TRBJ2-7; no clear D gene. Trimming took off 2 bases at V and 2 bases at J, with 19 bases between the two ends. The CDR3 contains 17 residues. Germline assignment: CDR1 LNHDA and CDR2 SQIVND (reference sequence). The CDR3 nucleotides read TGTGCCAGTAGTATAATGGCCGGAAGAGGCAACCCCTACGAGCAGTACTTC. Protein sequence: CASSIMAGRGNPYEQYF.

V and J are TRBV6-5 and TRBJ2-5; the match to TRBD2 covers 8 bases. The germline CDR1 and CDR2 sequences are MNHEY and SVGAGI. The J segment lost 5 bases and the V segment lost 6 bases, leaving 8 bases of the junction unmatched. This CDR3 has 14 residues. In nucleotides, the CDR3 is TGTGCCAGCAGACGCCCGGGGGGGCTGGAGACCCAGTACTTC. Translated, it gives CASRRPGGLETQYF.

This clone was counted a few times. The gene calls are TRBV24-1 and TRBJ2-1; 7 bases fit TRBD2. CDR3 length: 15 residues. V trimming: 6 bases; J trimming: 8 bases; junction bases outside the gene matches: 12. In germline, CDR1 is KGHDR, CDR2 SFDVKD. The CDR3 DNA sequence: TGTGCCACCAGTCGCACGGGTGGGGGGGTGGATGAGCAGTTCTTC. Amino acid sequence: CATSRTGGGVDEQFF.

The chain recombines TRBV29-1 with TRBJ2-3; D unclear. Germline CDR1 reads SQVTM; CDR2 reads ANQGSEA. The V gene lost 6 bases and the J gene lost 6 bases, with 19 bases spanning the gap. The CDR3 consists of 14 residues. The chain's CDR3 is CSVLGQQKWDTQYF. The DNA of the CDR3 is TGCAGCGTCCTGGGCCAACAGAAATGGGATACGCAGTATTTT.

This chain connects TRBV5-6 to TRBJ2-7, with a possible D match to TRBD1 (6 bases). The CDR3 loop spans 15 amino acids. CDR1 SGHDT and CDR2 YYEEEE come from the germline V gene. The V end was cut by 4 bases, the J end by 0 bases, with 14 bases between. The DNA of the CDR3 is TGTGCCAGCAGCCCCGGTGGGGGCCTCTCCTACGAGCAGTACTTC. Translated, it gives CASSPGGGLSYEQYF. Drawing the rest from reference TRBV5-6 and TRBJ2-7, the complete variable domain is DAGVTQSPTHLIKTRGQQVTLRCSPKSGHDTVSWYQQALGQGPQFIFQYYEEEERQRGNFPDRFSGHQFPNYSSELNVNALLLGDSALYLCASSPGGGLSYEQYFGPGTRLTVT.

This rearrangement joins TRBV15 to TRBJ2-3; tentative D call: TRBD2 (6 bases). Germline V gene sequence: CDR1 LNHNV, CDR2 YYDKDF (reference sequence). Trimming cost V 1 base and J 5 bases, with 13 bases left between them. The CDR3 extends over 15 amino acids. The CDR3 bases are TGTGCCACCAGCAGAGCGGGAGAGGTGGGAGATACGCAGTATTTT. Its translation is CATSRAGEVGDTQYF.